What follows are 29 T cell receptor beta chains derived from one specimen sequenced in a study of blood T cell repertoires in COVID-19 (dated by TCRdb to about 2020). Libraries were made using the immunoSEQ multiplex PCR assay. Held by TCRdb, this immuneACCESS table contains in-frame sequences only and omits some clones. Under half of the omission traces to an unresolved V gene where checked; the cause of the rest is unknown. Within this sample are about 270,000 clones, with almost 85% of them counted one time only. The ten largest make up approximately 9% of the sample. The specimen sequenced was PBMCs or T cells enriched from blood (not recorded which). All receptors come from a woman aged 50 to 65 with acute COVID-19.

A remark on this clone: Other nucleotide sequences from this sample produce the same CDR3. V is TRBV12-3 or TRBV12-4 and J is TRBJ1-2; 7 bases map to TRBD1. V shed 4 bases and J 5 bases; nucleotides not matched to a gene: 1. This CDR3 region has 12 residues. CDR3 loop: CASSSGGYGYTF. In nucleotides, the CDR3 is TGTGCCAGCAGTTCAGGGGGTTATGGCTACACCTTC.

This chain connects TRBV4-1 to TRBJ2-1; 8 bases match TRBD1. This CDR3 region has 17 residues. Germline V gives CDR1 MGHRA, CDR2 YSYEKL. V trimming: 6 bases; J trimming: 6 bases; junction bases outside the gene matches: 16. CDR3 residues: CASSHPGSATGGNEQFF. DNA for the CDR3: TGCGCCAGCAGTCATCCGGGATCCGCCACAGGGGGCAATGAGCAGTTCTTC.

The rearrangement links TRBV5-4 to TRBJ1-1; D not certain. This CDR3 is 18 amino acids long. From germline, CDR1 is SGHNT and CDR2 YYREEE (reference sequence). The V end lost 1 base, the J end lost 1 base, and 20 bases lay between the germline ends. CDR3 nucleotide sequence: TGTGCCAGCAGCTTGTGGCAGGCCGGGGTCTTAGGGAACACTGAAGCTTTCTTT. Protein: CASSLWQAGVLGNTEAFF.

The chain employs TRBV19 and TRBJ1-5; 9 nucleotides match TRBD1. In germline, CDR1 is LNHDA, CDR2 SQIVND (reference sequence). V lost 4 bases and J lost 6; bases outside the gene matches: 7. The CDR3 contains 15 residues. CDR3 sequence (DNA): TGTGCCAGTAGTAGGCCGGGACAGGGCGGTCAGCCCCAGCATTTT. This gives the protein CASSRPGQGGQPQHF.

In nucleotides, the CDR3 is TGTGCCAGTATTCAGGTAGGAGGAACCGACTCTGGAAACACCATATATTTT. It yields the protein CASIQVGGTDSGNTIYF. The rearrangement links TRBV19 to TRBJ1-3, with D unclear. The germline V and J ends were trimmed by 7 bases and 0 bases, with 19 bases remaining between them. Germline V CDR1 and CDR2: LNHDA, SQIVND (reference sequence). The CDR3 runs to 17 residues.

The rearrangement uses TRBV7-8 and TRBJ1-1, with D possibly TRBD1 on 6 matching bases. Germline lookup yields CDR1 SGHVS and CDR2 FQNEAQ. V lost 2 bases to trimming and J lost 10 bases, with 14 bases between them. The CDR3 has 13 residues. The DNA for the CDR3 is TGTGCCAGCAGCTTACTCCCAGGGGAAGGAGCTTTCTTT. It codes for CASSLLPGEGAFF.

The V call is TRBV4-3, the J call TRBJ1-1; 9 bases align to TRBD1. Germline loops: CDR1 LGHNA, CDR2 YSLEER. Trimming at V came to 1 base and at J to 6 bases, leaving 6 bases not matched to a gene. The CDR3 length is 15 residues. CDR3 bases: TGCGCCAGCAGCCAAGGCCGGACAGGGGTCTCTGAAGCTTTCTTT. Protein: CASSQGRTGVSEAFF.

This rearrangement joins TRBV3-1 (or the pseudogene TRBV3-2) to TRBJ1-5; maybe TRBD1 (5 bases). Trimming left V 0 bases short and J 5 bases short, with 14 bases between. Germline V CDR1 and CDR2: LGHDT, YNNKEL (reference sequence). This CDR3 is built from 16 residues. CDR3: CASSQEGGGTDQPQHF. The CDR3 nucleotides read TGTGCCAGCAGCCAAGAAGGCGGGGGAACGGATCAGCCCCAGCATTTT.

CDR3 region: CASSYGLPGELFF. The CDR3 region has the DNA TGTGCCAGCAGTTACGGTCTACCCGGGGAGCTGTTTTTT. The gene calls are TRBV6-5 and TRBJ2-2; D is unresolved. Germline lookup yields CDR1 MNHEY and CDR2 SVGAGI. V shed 2 bases and J shed 6 bases, with 7 bases lying between them. This CDR3 has 13 amino acids.

This clone was recorded once. The chain is built from TRBV7-8 and TRBJ1-6, with TRBD1 matching 7 bases. The V segment lost 5 bases and the J segment 3 bases; nucleotides outside the gene matches: 4. Germline V gene sequence: CDR1 SGHVS, CDR2 FQNEAQ. The CDR3 contains 15 residues. The CDR3, as DNA: TGTGCCAGCAGCGGGCGGGACAGCTATAATTCACCCCTCCACTTT. It codes for CASSGRDSYNSPLHF.

The chain combines TRBV5-3 with TRBJ1-5, with 10 positions matching TRBD1. TRBV5-3 is recorded as an ORF, its role being uncertain. The CDR3 is 20 amino acids. Losses at the gene ends were 4 bases for V and 3 bases for J; bases not matched to a gene: 19. The CDR3 DNA is TGTGCCAGAAGCCCCTCGACCCTACGACAGGGGGCTGATGACAATCAGCCCCAGCATTTT. This encodes CARSPSTLRQGADDNQPQHF.

The V gene is TRBV25-1, the J gene TRBJ1-2; weak D call: TRBD1 (6 bases). CDR3 length equals 15 residues. The germline V gene has CDR1 MGHDK and CDR2 SYGVNS. V was trimmed by 2 bases and J by 4 bases, leaving 14 bases between them. This CDR3 reads CASSEGPTGSYGYTF. The CDR3 DNA follows: TGTGCCAGCAGTGAAGGCCCCACAGGGAGCTATGGCTACACCTTC.

The V and J genes are TRBV5-6 and TRBJ1-1, with TRBD1 matching over 8 bases. Germline V lookup: CDR1 SGHDT, CDR2 YYEEEE. This CDR3 has 13 residues. Unmatched junction bases numbered 2, after V lost 0 bases and J lost 7 bases. The CDR3, as DNA: TGTGCCAGCAGCTTGGCCGGGACAGGTGAAGCTTTCTTT. Its protein product is CASSLAGTGEAFF.

The chain combines TRBV6-2 or TRBV6-3 with TRBJ1-5; possible D gene TRBD1, 5 bases. The CDR3 has 16 residues. Trimming took off 2 bases at V and 6 bases at J, with 17 bases between the two ends. Germline values: CDR1 MNHEY, CDR2 SVGEGT. The CDR3 bases are TGTGCCAGCAGTTACAATCCGGGGCGGAGGGGTCAGCCCCAGCATTTT. Protein: CASSYNPGRRGQPQHF.

In this sample, this clone turned up once. V is TRBV12-5 and J is TRBJ2-1; 8 bases map to TRBD2. Trimming took 5 bases from V and 10 from J; bases not matched to a gene: 16. Per the germline V gene, CDR1 is LGHNT and CDR2 is FRNRAP. The CDR3 loop spans 16 amino acids. The CDR3 spells CASGAPRGGILQEQFF. In DNA, the CDR3 is TGTGCTAGTGGTGCCCCGCGCGGGGGGATTCTTCAAGAGCAGTTCTTC.

This sequence joins TRBV7-2 and TRBJ1-3; 7 bases line up with TRBD1. CDR3 length: 15 residues. V gave up 1 base and J gave up 2 bases; unmatched junction bases: 2. Germline V lookup: CDR1 SGHTA, CDR2 FQGNSA. CDR3 bases: TGTGCCAGCAGCTTAGTGCAGGGGGCTGGAAACACCATATATTTT. Residues: CASSLVQGAGNTIYF.

The chain recombines TRBV27 with TRBJ2-2, with a possible D match to TRBD2 (5 bases). Trimming took 2 bases from V and 8 from J, leaving 15 bases between them. Germline CDR1 reads MNHEY; CDR2 reads SMNVEV (reference sequence). CDR3 length equals 15 residues. The CDR3 DNA follows: TGTGCCAGCAGTTTACGGCCCGGGGTAGATGGGGAGCTGTTTTTT. Translation: CASSLRPGVDGELFF.

The chain carries TRBV29-1 and TRBJ2-5, with 12 bases matching TRBD1. The germline gives CDR1 SQVTM, CDR2 ANQGSEA. With 7 bases clipped from V and 2 bases from J, the junction kept 17 bases outside the gene matches. The CDR3 totals 18 residues. This CDR3 is CSGKGDRGPGAIQETQYF. The CDR3 DNA is TGCAGCGGTAAAGGGGACAGGGGGCCTGGGGCCATACAAGAGACCCAGTACTTC. Based on the CDR3 plus reference TRBV29-1 and TRBJ2-5, the full variable domain is SAVISQKPSRDICQRGTSLTIQCQVDSQVTMMFWYRQQPGQSLTLIATANQGSEATYESGFVIDKFPISRPNLTFSTLTVSNMSPEDSSIYLCSGKGDRGPGAIQETQYFGPGTRLLVL.

J is TRBJ1-2 and V is TRBV21-1. TRBV21-1 is termed a pseudogene. The CDR3 is 12 amino acids. The CDR3 nucleotides are TGTGCCAGCATGCGGGGAGGCTATGGCTACACCTTC. Protein product: CASMRGGYGYTF.

The CDR3: CASSPVVGGEQFF. Here the CDR3 DNA reads TGTGCCAGCAGCCCTGTCGTTGGGGGGGAGCAGTTCTTC. The chain couples TRBV14 to TRBJ2-1; a weak D match, TRBD2 (6 bases). Germline V gene sequence: CDR1 SGHDN, CDR2 FVKESK. With 4 bases removed from V and 10 bases from J, the gap between germline ends came to 14 bases. The CDR3 is 13 residues long.

This clone was observed once. CDR3 sequence reads: CASSSPGLAGAGTDTQYF. In DNA, the CDR3 is TGTGCCAGCAGCTCCCCGGGACTAGCGGGGGCCGGCACAGATACGCAGTATTTT. V and J are TRBV11-2 and TRBJ2-3; 14 nucleotides line up with TRBD2. V lost 4 bases to trimming and J lost 1 base; unmatched junction nucleotides: 7. The CDR3 is 18 residues long. Germline V CDR1 and CDR2: SGHAT, FQNNGV.

The chain carries TRBV13 and TRBJ2-1; TRBD1 might be the D (5 bases). V was pared by 5 bases and J by 7 bases, with 12 bases between. CDR1 and CDR2 (germline): PRHDT, FYEKMQ (reference sequence). This CDR3 contains 13 residues. CDR3 region: CASSHTAGNEQFF. CDR3 bases: TGTGCCAGCAGCCACACGGCAGGGAATGAGCAGTTCTTC.

The chain is built from TRBV30 and TRBJ2-5; TRBD1 matches 7 bases. The junction had 15 bases not matched to a gene; V was cut back by 3 bases and J by 5 bases. Looked up from germline, CDR1 is GTSNPN and CDR2 is SVGIG (reference sequence). CDR3 length equals 16 residues. CDR3 sequence (DNA): TGTGCCTGGAGGGAGAAAAGAAGGGGGCGAAGGGAGACCCAGTACTTC. Encoded protein: CAWREKRRGRRETQYF. Filled out from reference TRBV30 and TRBJ2-5, the complete variable domain reads SQTIHQWPATLVQPVGSPLSLECTVEGTSNPNLYWYRQAAGRGLQLLFYSVGIGQISSEVPQNLSASRPQDRQFILSSKKLLLSDSGFYLCAWREKRRGRRETQYFGPGTRLLVL.

The chain recombines TRBV6-5 with TRBJ1-2; maybe TRBD1 (5 bases). V lost 5 bases and J lost 4, with 17 bases in between. The length of the CDR3 is 15 residues. CDR1 is MNHEY, CDR2 SVGAGI, per germline. CDR3 residues: CASSKTTGGSYGYTF. In DNA, the CDR3 is TGTGCCAGCAGTAAGACTACCGGGGGTTCCTATGGCTACACCTTC.

V and J are TRBV11-2 and TRBJ1-2, with 8 bases matching TRBD1. The CDR3 length is 13 residues. Trimming took 7 bases from V and 4 from J; bases not matched to a gene: 5. Per the germline V gene, CDR1 is SGHAT and CDR2 is FQNNGV. CDR3: CASTDRASYGYTF. For the CDR3, the DNA is TGTGCCAGCACGGACAGGGCGTCCTATGGCTACACCTTC. The full variable domain, its missing parts supplied by reference TRBV11-2 and TRBJ1-2, is EAGVAQSPRYKIIEKRQSVAFWCNPISGHATLYWYQQILGQGPKLLIQFQNNGVVDDSQLPKDRFSAERLKGVDSTLKIQPAKLEDSAVYLCASTDRASYGYTFGSGTRLTVV.

The chain combines TRBV12-5 with TRBJ2-1, with 7 bases matching TRBD1. Germline trimming cut 6 bases from V and 4 bases from J; bases unmatched to any gene: 9. The CDR3 covers 15 residues. Germline CDR1 is LGHNT and CDR2 is FRNRAP. CDR3: CASGKSTGRYNEQFF. The CDR3 region has the DNA TGTGCTAGTGGCAAGTCGACAGGGAGATACAATGAGCAGTTCTTC.

This rearrangement joins TRBV19 to TRBJ2-3; TRBD1 might be the D (5 bases). The germline V gene has CDR1 LNHDA and CDR2 SQIVND (reference sequence). Trimming took 6 bases from V and 3 from J, leaving 10 bases between them. CDR3 length equals 13 residues. The CDR3 spells CASRGPPTDTQYF. DNA of the CDR3: TGTGCCAGTAGGGGGCCCCCGACAGATACGCAGTATTTT. Full variable domain (outside the CDR3, taken from reference TRBV19 and TRBJ2-3): DGGITQSPKYLFRKEGQNVTLSCEQNLNHDAMYWYRQDPGQGLRLIYYSQIVNDFQKGDIAEGYSVSREKKESFPLTVTSAQKNPTAFYLCASRGPPTDTQYFGPGTRLTVL.

The CDR3 DNA reads as TGCGCCAGCGGGACAGACGAAGAGACCCAGTACTTC. Translated, it gives CASGTDEETQYF. The rearrangement uses TRBV5-1 and TRBJ2-5, with 7 bases identical to TRBD1. V shed 7 bases, J shed 3 bases, and the junction held 3 bases outside the gene matches. Germline-derived CDR1 and CDR2 are SGHRS and YFSETQ. The CDR3 is made up of 12 amino acids.

A single count supports this clone. The chain uses TRBV19 and TRBJ1-5; TRBD1 matches at 9 bases. J was trimmed by 1 base and V by 5 bases; bases with no gene match: 15. CDR3 size: 19 residues. Germline CDR1 reads LNHDA; CDR2 reads SQIVND (reference sequence). CDR3 nucleotides: TGTGCCAGTAGTCGTCACCCTGGGACAGGGTTCCTAAGCAATCAGCCCCAGCATTTT. Amino acids: CASSRHPGTGFLSNQPQHF.